This record looks at one T cell receptor (beta chain) sequence and its context. The table came from immunoSEQ multiplex PCR; TCRdb's copy has only in-frame clones and leaves some out. The sample has around 130,000 clones; 80% to 90% are singletons. This CDR3 is 16 amino acids long. The junction had 8 bases not matched to a gene; V was cut back by 3 bases and J by 8 bases. Germline loops: CDR1 MNHEY, CDR2 SVGEGT. This specimen belongs to a study of blood T cell repertoires in COVID-19. Across the study: The United States, Italy and Spain supplied acute and convalescent COVID-19 samples.

The sequence was obtained from a woman aged 50 to 60 who had recovered from COVID-19. Material for sequencing was PBMCs or T cells enriched from blood (not recorded which). The chain joins TRBV6-2 or TRBV6-3 to TRBJ2-3, with 13 nucleotides matching TRBD2. The CDR3 DNA follows: TGTGCCAGCAGTTATCAACTAGCGGGGGGGCCCGGTACGCAGTATTTT. Amino acids: CASSYQLAGGPGTQYF.